This is a list of T cell receptor beta chains from one sample in a study of T cell repertoires in cytomegalovirus infection. TCRdb passed the reads through MiXCR, listing each CDR3 protein once. The data show 500,000 to 600,000 distinct CDR3 sequences, with more than 15% seen just once and 20% to 30% held by the top ten. Sequencing was carried out using CD8+ T cells from PBMCs. The origin of the receptors is a human donor in good health (CMV status not recorded). Some clones in this sample may be carry-over from other donors' samples. Both conserved end residues are part of each CDR3. The order of the fields is D gene, clone size, V gene, J gene, CDR3 protein, CDR3 DNA. The D gene is left open where the match is weak. Clone size appears in some rows only: once, few, many, or a class for an expanded clone.

D: NA
size: NA
V: TRBV6-1
J: TRBJ2-2
CDR3: CASREQGGELFF
DNA: TGTGCCAGCAGGGAGCAGGGCGGGGAGCTGTTTTTT

D: TRBD2
size: NA
V: TRBV25-1
J: TRBJ2-1
CDR3: CASHSGTSTSEQFF
DNA: TGTGCCAGCCATTCCGGGACTAGCACGAGTGAGCAGTTCTTC

D: NA
size: many
V: TRBV19
J: TRBJ2-7
CDR3: CASSNRDMAYEQYF
DNA: TGTGCCAGTAGTAATCGGGACATGGCCTACGAGCAGTACTTC

D: NA
size: NA
V: TRBV2
J: TRBJ1-2
CDR3: CASTDGYTF
DNA: TGTGCCAGCACGGATGGCTACACCTTC

D: NA
size: NA
V: TRBV7-9
J: TRBJ2-7
CDR3: CASSLAEQIYEQYF
DNA: TGTGCCAGCAGCTTAGCGGAGCAGATCTACGAGCAGTACTTC

D: TRBD2
size: NA
V: TRBV4-3
J: TRBJ2-1
CDR3: CPRSQDSSSGGKNEQFF
DNA: TGCCCCAGAAGCCAAGATTCCTCTAGCGGGGGAAAAAATGAGCAGTTCTTC

D: NA
size: few
V: TRBV11-2
J: TRBJ1-1
CDR3: CASRPWTAVNTEAFF
DNA: TGTGCCAGCAGACCTTGGACGGCCGTGAACACTGAAGCTTTCTTT

D: TRBD1
size: many
V: TRBV25-1
J: TRBJ1-5
CDR3: CASSAADRGDQPQHF
DNA: TGTGCCAGCAGTGCTGCGGACAGGGGGGATCAGCCCCAGCATTTT

D: NA
size: few
V: TRBV4-2
J: TRBJ1-5
CDR3: CASSRAGQLNQPQHF
DNA: TGTGCCAGCAGCCGCGCGGGACAACTCAATCAGCCCCAGCATTTT

D: NA
size: NA
V: TRBV24-1
J: TRBJ2-2
CDR3: CAVTQGNTGELFF
DNA: TGTGCCGTCACTCAGGGGAACACCGGGGAGCTGTTTTTT

D: TRBD1
size: many
V: TRBV7-9
J: TRBJ1-4
CDR3: CASSSDRGVVATNEKLFF
DNA: TGTGCCAGCAGCTCAGACAGGGGTGTAGTTGCAACTAATGAAAAACTGTTTTTT

D: NA
size: many
V: TRBV19
J: TRBJ1-1
CDR3: CASSIRDTLNEAFF
DNA: TGTGCCAGTAGTATACGGGACACTTTAAATGAAGCTTTCTTT

D: TRBD2
size: few
V: TRBV9
J: TRBJ2-1
CDR3: CASRAGGSGSKNEQFF
DNA: TGTGCCAGCAGAGCGGGGGGGAGCGGGAGTAAAAATGAGCAGTTCTTC

D: NA
size: many
V: TRBV12-3/TRBV12-4
J: TRBJ2-1
CDR3: CASSPTDHYNEQFF
DNA: TGTGCCAGCAGTCCCACCGACCATTACAATGAGCAGTTCTTC

D: NA
size: many
V: TRBV7-9
J: TRBJ2-7
CDR3: CASSSGTGGWQYF
DNA: TGTGCCAGCAGCTCCGGGACTGGGGGATGGCAGTACTTC

D: NA
size: NA
V: TRBV5-6
J: TRBJ1-1
CDR3: CASSLGPREAFF
DNA: TGTGCCAGCAGCCTGGGGCCGAGGGAAGCTTTCTTT

D: NA
size: NA
V: TRBV14
J: TRBJ2-2
CDR3: CASSYGRRELFF
DNA: TGTGCCAGCAGCTATGGCCGCCGGGAGCTGTTTTTT

D: NA
size: many
V: TRBV7-8
J: TRBJ2-3
CDR3: CASSLAFGAGFNTDTQYF
DNA: TGTGCCAGCAGCTTAGCGTTTGGGGCAGGGTTTAACACAGATACGCAGTATTTT

D: TRBD2
size: few
V: TRBV29-1
J: TRBJ2-1
CDR3: CSVERGAGVYNEQFF
DNA: TGCAGCGTTGAAAGAGGGGCGGGAGTATACAATGAGCAGTTCTTC

D: TRBD2
size: many
V: TRBV5-1
J: TRBJ2-1
CDR3: CASSYPVGLDFPSYNEQFF
DNA: TGCGCCAGCAGTTACCCCGTGGGACTAGATTTTCCTTCCTACAATGAGCAGTTCTTC

D: TRBD2
size: many
V: TRBV7-6
J: TRBJ2-3
CDR3: CASSPSGAPASTDTQYF
DNA: TGTGCCAGCAGTCCGAGCGGGGCCCCAGCTAGCACAGATACGCAGTATTTT

D: TRBD1
size: many
V: TRBV6-5
J: TRBJ2-7
CDR3: CASSYRDRWEQYF
DNA: TGTGCCAGCAGTTACCGGGACAGATGGGAGCAGTACTTC

D: TRBD1
size: few
V: TRBV7-9
J: TRBJ1-1
CDR3: CASSSSDRAAGTEAFF
DNA: TGTGCCAGCAGCTCGTCGGACAGGGCGGCTGGCACTGAAGCTTTCTTT

D: TRBD1
size: NA
V: TRBV5-5
J: TRBJ2-1
CDR3: CASSREIPTGEYNEQFF
DNA: TGTGCCAGCAGCCGGGAGATCCCGACAGGGGAGTACAATGAGCAGTTCTTC

D: NA
size: many
V: TRBV4-1
J: TRBJ1-1
CDR3: CASSQEGFMNTEAFF
DNA: TGCGCCAGCAGCCAAGAGGGCTTCATGAACACTGAAGCTTTCTTT

D: TRBD1
size: many
V: TRBV7-8
J: TRBJ2-1
CDR3: CASSLVGTGRIEQFF
DNA: TGTGCCAGCAGCTTAGTTGGGACAGGGAGAATTGAGCAGTTCTTC

D: NA
size: few
V: TRBV27
J: TRBJ2-7
CDR3: CASSSGSGSVYEQYF
DNA: TGTGCCAGCAGCTCTGGATCGGGCAGTGTCTACGAGCAGTACTTC

D: NA
size: NA
V: TRBV4-1
J: TRBJ1-5
CDR3: CASGPDLSQPQRF
DNA: TGTGCCAGCGGCCCAGATCTGAGTCAGCCCCAGCGTTTT

D: NA
size: NA
V: TRBV2
J: TRBJ2-4
CDR3: CASRGDIQYF
DNA: TGTGCCTCAAGGGGTGACATTCAGTACTTC

D: NA
size: many
V: TRBV12-5
J: TRBJ1-2
CDR3: CASGLVGQNYGYTF
DNA: TGTGCTAGTGGTTTGGTAGGGCAGAACTATGGCTACACCTTC

D: TRBD1
size: NA
V: TRBV19
J: TRBJ1-2
CDR3: CASSIRQGLYGYTF
DNA: TGTGCCAGTAGTATAAGACAGGGTCTCTATGGCTACACCTTC

D: TRBD1
size: many
V: TRBV12-3/TRBV12-4
J: TRBJ2-7
CDR3: CASSQLGQGNFLHF
DNA: TGTGCCAGCAGTCAATTGGGACAGGGGAATTTCTTACACTTC

D: NA
size: NA
V: TRBV13
J: TRBJ1-3
CDR3: CASSFGSGNTIYF
DNA: TGTGCCAGCAGCTTTGGTTCTGGAAACACCATATATTTT

D: NA
size: NA
V: TRBV12-3/TRBV12-4
J: TRBJ1-3
CDR3: CASSKTGLTGNTIYF
DNA: TGTGCCAGCAGTAAGACGGGACTAACTGGAAACACCATATATTTT

D: TRBD1
size: few
V: TRBV27
J: TRBJ1-2
CDR3: CASSFRGEAYGYTF
DNA: TGTGCCAGCAGTTTCAGGGGGGAGGCCTATGGCTACACCTTC

D: NA
size: NA
V: TRBV29-1
J: TRBJ2-7
CDR3: CSVDFRSESTYEQYF
DNA: TGCAGCGTTGACTTCCGCTCCGAGAGCACCTACGAGCAGTACTTC

D: NA
size: NA
V: TRBV12-3/TRBV12-4
J: TRBJ2-7
CDR3: CASSLWDREQYF
DNA: TGTGCCAGCAGTTTGTGGGATCGCGAGCAGTACTTC

D: NA
size: many
V: TRBV12-3/TRBV12-4
J: TRBJ2-4
CDR3: CASTLAREAKNIQYF
DNA: TGTGCCAGCACCCTGGCCAGGGAAGCCAAAAACATTCAGTACTTC

D: NA
size: many
V: TRBV28
J: TRBJ2-7
CDR3: CASSLDGWGQYF
DNA: TGTGCCAGCAGTTTGGATGGATGGGGGCAGTACTTC

D: TRBD2
size: few
V: TRBV6-4
J: TRBJ2-3
CDR3: CASSDSAGSTDTQYF
DNA: TGTGCCAGCAGTGACTCAGCGGGATCCACAGATACGCAGTATTTT

D: NA
size: few
V: TRBV13
J: TRBJ2-7
CDR3: CASSVGARPYEQYF
DNA: TGTGCCAGCAGCGTTGGGGCTCGCCCCTACGAGCAGTACTTC

D: NA
size: few
V: TRBV20-1
J: TRBJ2-7
CDR3: CSARDLVLGADEQYF
DNA: TGCAGTGCTAGAGATCTGGTGCTAGGTGCAGACGAGCAGTACTTC

D: NA
size: many
V: TRBV9
J: TRBJ1-1
CDR3: CASSVAGANTEAFF
DNA: TGTGCCAGCAGCGTAGCTGGGGCCAACACTGAAGCTTTCTTT

D: TRBD2
size: many
V: TRBV6-5
J: TRBJ2-2
CDR3: CASSSGLAGAANTGELFF
DNA: TGTGCCAGCAGCTCCGGACTAGCGGGGGCCGCGAACACCGGGGAGCTGTTTTTT

D: NA
size: NA
V: TRBV10-3
J: TRBJ1-4
CDR3: CAISESQGRTEKLFF
DNA: TGTGCCATCAGTGAGTCTCAGGGGCGAACTGAAAAACTGTTTTTT

D: TRBD1
size: many
V: TRBV7-9
J: TRBJ1-1
CDR3: CASSGQGHTEAFF
DNA: TGTGCCAGCAGTGGACAGGGGCACACTGAAGCTTTCTTT

D: NA
size: NA
V: TRBV6-1
J: TRBJ2-2
CDR3: CAGSEGTGRLDTGELFF
DNA: TGTGCCGGCAGTGAAGGTACGGGGCGGCTGGACACCGGGGAGCTGTTTTTT

D: NA
size: many
V: TRBV5-4
J: TRBJ1-1
CDR3: CASSWRRELNTEAFF
DNA: TGTGCCAGCAGCTGGAGGAGGGAGCTGAACACTGAAGCTTTCTTT

D: NA
size: many
V: TRBV27
J: TRBJ1-1
CDR3: CASTKGGMNTEAFF
DNA: TGTGCCAGCACCAAGGGGGGAATGAACACTGAAGCTTTCTTT

D: NA
size: few
V: TRBV4-1
J: TRBJ1-2
CDR3: CASSQGFKGMDGYTF
DNA: TGCGCCAGCAGCCAAGGCTTTAAGGGAATGGATGGCTACACCTTC